These T cell receptor beta chains were read from a single sample in a study of T-cell memory formation after mild COVID-19. Via MiXCR, TCRdb re-called the 5' RACE reads, giving one row per CDR3 protein. The sample yields about 150,000 distinct CDR3 sequences, around 30% seen once. Material for sequencing was PBMCs or a T cell subset sorted from them (not recorded which). All receptors come from an adult woman who had mild COVID-19 (a few samples of this study predate the infection). Cell type and time point are not known. The CDR3 runs from the conserved cysteine through the conserved F or W. D genes are given only for firm matches. A clone size is listed for some rows: how often the clone was seen (once, few, many), or a class if it is expanded.

abundance | d_gene | j_gene | v_gene | CDR3aa | CDR3nt
few | TRBD1 | TRBJ2-1 | TRBV12-3/TRBV12-4 | CASSYTGTGGREQFF | TGTGCCAGCAGCTATACCGGGACAGGGGGCCGGGAGCAGTTCTTC
few | . | TRBJ2-7 | TRBV10-3 | CAISESTSYEQYF | TGTGCCATCAGTGAGTCCACCTCCTACGAGCAGTACTTC
. | . | TRBJ1-3 | TRBV7-8 | CASRFSSGNTIYF | TGTGCCAGCAGGTTCAGCTCTGGAAACACCATATATTTT
. | . | TRBJ2-5 | TRBV9 | CASSVVPLETQYF | TGTGCCAGCAGCGTAGTCCCTCTGGAGACCCAGTACTTC
. | TRBD2 | TRBJ2-3 | TRBV9 | CASGTGGTITDTQYF | TGTGCCAGCGGAACGGGGGGTACAATCACAGATACGCAGTATTTT
few | TRBD2 | TRBJ2-7 | TRBV27 | CASRAGGGSGEQYF | TGTGCCAGCAGAGCGGGGGGCGGCTCGGGGGAGCAGTACTTC
. | TRBD2 | TRBJ2-2 | TRBV7-6 | CASSSTSGTRAGGELFF | TGTGCCAGCAGCTCGACTAGCGGGACTCGAGCGGGCGGGGAGCTGTTTTTT
. | . | TRBJ2-2 | TRBV6-4 | CASRLTSLANTGELFF | TGTGCCAGCAGATTAACTAGTCTGGCAAACACCGGGGAGCTGTTTTTT
. | TRBD1 | TRBJ1-1 | TRBV2 | CASSTGTGGRGAFF | TGTGCCAGCAGTACCGGGACAGGGGGCCGGGGAGCTTTCTTT
few | TRBD1 | TRBJ2-4 | TRBV11-2 | CASSYAGGKNIQYF | TGTGCCAGCAGCTACGCAGGGGGCAAGAACATTCAGTACTTC
few | TRBD2 | TRBJ2-5 | TRBV3-1 | CASSQGGASGGQETQYF | TGTGCCAGCAGCCAAGGAGGGGCTAGCGGGGGCCAGGAGACCCAGTACTTC
. | . | TRBJ2-3 | TRBV29-1 | CSVGSTDTQYF | TGCAGCGTCGGGAGCACAGATACGCAGTATTTT
few | . | TRBJ2-3 | TRBV20-1 | CSARAGPAGIYTDTQYF | TGCAGTGCTAGAGCGGGACCGGCAGGGATATACACAGATACGCAGTATTTT
. | . | TRBJ1-2 | TRBV25-1 | CASSWQNYGYTF | TGTGCCAGCAGTTGGCAGAACTATGGCTACACCTTC
. | TRBD1 | TRBJ1-1 | TRBV7-2 | CASSWTGLGNTEAFF | TGTGCCAGCAGCTGGACAGGATTGGGGAACACTGAAGCTTTCTTT
. | . | TRBJ1-1 | TRBV24-1 | CATLGGNTEAFF | TGTGCCACCCTGGGAGGAAACACTGAAGCTTTCTTT
. | TRBD1 | TRBJ1-5 | TRBV12-3/TRBV12-4 | CASSPQGAGQPQHF | TGTGCCAGCAGTCCACAGGGGGCGGGTCAGCCCCAGCATTTT
few | . | TRBJ2-7 | TRBV6-1 | CASSAPGESSYEQYF | TGTGCCAGCAGTGCGCCCGGTGAGAGCTCCTACGAGCAGTACTTC
. | TRBD1 | TRBJ1-2 | TRBV25-1 | CASSDQGQVGGYTF | TGTGCCAGCAGTGACCAGGGACAGGTGGGGGGCTACACCTTC
few | TRBD1 | TRBJ1-1 | TRBV29-1 | CSVVRPDRKGNTEAFF | TGCAGCGTTGTTCGCCCGGACAGGAAAGGGAACACTGAAGCTTTCTTT
few | . | TRBJ2-3 | TRBV6-2/TRBV6-3 | CASTRPSTDTQYF | TGTGCCAGCACCCGGCCAAGCACAGATACGCAGTATTTT
few | . | TRBJ2-7 | TRBV5-6 | CASSLTGAEQYF | TGTGCCAGCAGCTTGACCGGGGCCGAGCAGTACTTC
few | TRBD2 | TRBJ2-7 | TRBV20-1 | CSAIRTSGAYEQYF | TGCAGTGCTATAAGGACTAGTGGAGCCTACGAGCAGTACTTC
. | TRBD2 | TRBJ2-7 | TRBV20-1 | CSAPILAGGTYEQYF | TGCAGTGCTCCAATTCTAGCGGGAGGCACCTACGAGCAGTACTTC
. | . | TRBJ2-7 | TRBV12-3/TRBV12-4 | CASSLRGDYEQYF | TGTGCCAGCAGTTTGAGGGGTGATTACGAGCAGTACTTC
. | . | TRBJ2-7 | TRBV7-8 | CASSPPDGLYEQYF | TGTGCCAGCAGCCCCCCGGACGGCCTCTACGAGCAGTACTTC
. | TRBD1 | TRBJ2-1 | TRBV7-9 | CASSVTTGTGQDEQFF | TGTGCCAGCAGCGTAACTACCGGGACAGGGCAAGATGAGCAGTTCTTC
few | TRBD1 | TRBJ2-7 | TRBV6-1 | CASSESLGTGGHEQYF | TGTGCCAGCAGTGAATCCCTAGGGACAGGGGGACACGAGCAGTACTTC
. | . | TRBJ2-3 | TRBV12-3/TRBV12-4 | CASSLVGADEDTQYF | TGTGCCAGCTCCCTGGTAGGGGCGGATGAAGATACGCAGTATTTT
. | . | TRBJ2-2 | TRBV5-1 | CASRKAGNTGELFF | TGCGCCAGCAGAAAAGCGGGGAACACCGGGGAGCTGTTTTTT